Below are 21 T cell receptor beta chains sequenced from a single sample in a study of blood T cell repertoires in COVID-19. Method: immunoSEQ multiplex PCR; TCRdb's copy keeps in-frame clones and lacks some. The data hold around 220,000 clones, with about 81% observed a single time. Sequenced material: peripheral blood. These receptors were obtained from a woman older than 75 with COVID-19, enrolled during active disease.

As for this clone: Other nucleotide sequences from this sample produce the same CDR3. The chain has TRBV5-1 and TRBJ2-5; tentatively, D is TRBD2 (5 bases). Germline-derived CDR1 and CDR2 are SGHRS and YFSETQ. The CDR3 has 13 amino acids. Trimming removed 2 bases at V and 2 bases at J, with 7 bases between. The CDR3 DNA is TGCGCCAGCAGCTTCGGCGGGCAAGAGACCCAGTACTTC. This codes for CASSFGGQETQYF. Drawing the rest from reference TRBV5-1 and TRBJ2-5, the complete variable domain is KAGVTQTPRYLIKTRGQQVTLSCSPISGHRSVSWYQQTPGQGLQFLFEYFSETQRNKGNFPGRFSGRQFSNSRSEMNVSTLELGDSALYLCASSFGGQETQYFGPGTRLLVL.

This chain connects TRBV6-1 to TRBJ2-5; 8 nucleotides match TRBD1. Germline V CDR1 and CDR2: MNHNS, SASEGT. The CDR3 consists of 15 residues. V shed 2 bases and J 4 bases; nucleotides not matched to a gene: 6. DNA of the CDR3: TGTGCCAGCAGTGAAATACGGACAGGGAGAGAGACCCAGTACTTC. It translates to CASSEIRTGRETQYF.

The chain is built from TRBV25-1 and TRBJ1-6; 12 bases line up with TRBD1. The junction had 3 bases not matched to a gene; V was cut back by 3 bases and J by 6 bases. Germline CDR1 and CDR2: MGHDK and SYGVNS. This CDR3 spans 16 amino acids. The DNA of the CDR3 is TGTGCCAGCAGTGAGGGGACAGGGGGCTCTAATTCACCCCTCCACTTT. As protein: CASSEGTGGSNSPLHF.

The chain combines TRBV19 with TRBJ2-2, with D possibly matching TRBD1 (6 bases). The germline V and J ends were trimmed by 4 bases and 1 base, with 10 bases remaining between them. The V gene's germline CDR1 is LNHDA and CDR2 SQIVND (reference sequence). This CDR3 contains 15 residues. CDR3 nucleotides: TGTGCCAGTAGTAGTCGACAGGTGAACACCGGGGAGCTGTTTTTT. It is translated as CASSSRQVNTGELFF.

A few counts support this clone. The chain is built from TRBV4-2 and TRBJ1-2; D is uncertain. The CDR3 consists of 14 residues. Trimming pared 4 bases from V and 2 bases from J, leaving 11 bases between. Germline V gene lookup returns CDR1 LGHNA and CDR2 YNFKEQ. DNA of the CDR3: TGTGCCAGCAGCCCGCCCAGCGGCAACTATGGCTACACCTTC. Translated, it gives CASSPPSGNYGYTF.

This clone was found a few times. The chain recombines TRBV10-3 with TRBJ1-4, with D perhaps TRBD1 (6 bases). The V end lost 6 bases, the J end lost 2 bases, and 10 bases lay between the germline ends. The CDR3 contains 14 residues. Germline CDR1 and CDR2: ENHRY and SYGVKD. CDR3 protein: CAISRTDTNEKLFF. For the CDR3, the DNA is TGTGCCATCAGCAGGACAGACACTAATGAAAAACTGTTTTTT.

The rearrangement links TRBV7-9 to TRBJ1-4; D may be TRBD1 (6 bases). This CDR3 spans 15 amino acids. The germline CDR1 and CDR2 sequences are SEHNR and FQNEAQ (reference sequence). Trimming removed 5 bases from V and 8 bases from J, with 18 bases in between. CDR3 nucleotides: TGTGCCAGCAGCCTGACACAGGGCAATGACGAAAAACTGTTTTTT. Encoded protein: CASSLTQGNDEKLFF.

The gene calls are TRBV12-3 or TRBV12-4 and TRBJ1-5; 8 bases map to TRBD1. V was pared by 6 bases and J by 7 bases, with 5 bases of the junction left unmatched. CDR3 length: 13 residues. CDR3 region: CASSRTGTQPQHF. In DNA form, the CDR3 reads TGTGCCAGCAGCAGGACAGGGACCCAGCCCCAGCATTTT.

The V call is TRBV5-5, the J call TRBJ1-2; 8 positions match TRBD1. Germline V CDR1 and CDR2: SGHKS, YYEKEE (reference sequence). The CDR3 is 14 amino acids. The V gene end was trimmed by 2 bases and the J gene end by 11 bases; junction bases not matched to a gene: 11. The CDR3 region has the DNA TGTGCCAGCAGCTTTGGGGGACAGGCTCAGGGGTACACCTTC. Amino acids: CASSFGGQAQGYTF.

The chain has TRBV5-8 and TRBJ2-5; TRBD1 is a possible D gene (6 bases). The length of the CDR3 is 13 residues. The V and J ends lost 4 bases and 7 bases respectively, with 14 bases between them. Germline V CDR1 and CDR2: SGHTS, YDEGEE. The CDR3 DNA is TGTGCCAGCAGCGGTGGCCAGGGGACGACCCAGTACTTC. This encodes CASSGGQGTTQYF.

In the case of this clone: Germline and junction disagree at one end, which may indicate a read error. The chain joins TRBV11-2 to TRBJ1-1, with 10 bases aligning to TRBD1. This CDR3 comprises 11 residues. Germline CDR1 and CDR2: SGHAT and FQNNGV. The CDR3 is CASSLGDRGIF. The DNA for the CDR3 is TGTGCCAGCAGCTTAGGGGACAGGGGCATCTTT. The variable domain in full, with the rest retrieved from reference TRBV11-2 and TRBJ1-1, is EAGVAQSPRYKIIEKRQSVAFWCNPISGHATLYWYQQILGQGPKLLIQFQNNGVVDDSQLPKDRFSAERLKGVDSTLKIQPAKLEDSAVYLCASSLGDRGIFGQGTRLTVV.

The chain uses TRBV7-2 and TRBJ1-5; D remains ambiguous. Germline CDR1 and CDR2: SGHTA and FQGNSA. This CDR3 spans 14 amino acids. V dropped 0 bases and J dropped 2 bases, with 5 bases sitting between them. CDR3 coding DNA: TGTGCCAGCAGCTTAGCGGGCGGCAATCAGCCCCAGCATTTT. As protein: CASSLAGGNQPQHF.

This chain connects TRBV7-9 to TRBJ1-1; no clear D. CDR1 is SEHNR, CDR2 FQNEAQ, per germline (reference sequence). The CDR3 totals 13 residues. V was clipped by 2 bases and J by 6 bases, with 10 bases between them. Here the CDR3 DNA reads TGTGCCAGCAGCTTACTAAGGGAGTCTGAAGCTTTCTTT. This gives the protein CASSLLRESEAFF.

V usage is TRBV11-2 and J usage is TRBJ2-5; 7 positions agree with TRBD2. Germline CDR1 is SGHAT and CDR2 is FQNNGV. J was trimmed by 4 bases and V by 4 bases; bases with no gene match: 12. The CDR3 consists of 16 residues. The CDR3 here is CASSSPGREGGETQYF. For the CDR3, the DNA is TGTGCCAGCAGCTCCCCGGGGAGGGAGGGTGGAGAGACCCAGTACTTC.

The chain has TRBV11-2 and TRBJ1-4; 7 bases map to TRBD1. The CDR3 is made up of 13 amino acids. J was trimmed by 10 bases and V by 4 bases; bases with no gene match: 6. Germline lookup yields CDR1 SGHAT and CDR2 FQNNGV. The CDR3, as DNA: TGTGCCAGCAGCTCAGTAGACAGGGCAAAACTGTTTTTT. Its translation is CASSSVDRAKLFF.

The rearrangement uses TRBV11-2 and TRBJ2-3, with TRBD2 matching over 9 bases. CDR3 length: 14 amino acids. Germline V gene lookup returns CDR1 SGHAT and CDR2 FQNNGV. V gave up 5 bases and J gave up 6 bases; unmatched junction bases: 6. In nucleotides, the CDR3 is TGTGCCAGCAGCCCGGGACTAGCAAGCGATACGCAGTATTTT. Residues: CASSPGLASDTQYF.

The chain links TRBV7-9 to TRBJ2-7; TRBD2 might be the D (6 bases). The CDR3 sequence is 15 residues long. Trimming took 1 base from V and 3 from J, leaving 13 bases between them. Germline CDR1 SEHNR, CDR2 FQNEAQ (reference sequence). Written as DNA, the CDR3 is TGTGCCAGCAGCTTAGGATGGGGAGGTCACTACGAGCAGTACTTC. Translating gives CASSLGWGGHYEQYF.

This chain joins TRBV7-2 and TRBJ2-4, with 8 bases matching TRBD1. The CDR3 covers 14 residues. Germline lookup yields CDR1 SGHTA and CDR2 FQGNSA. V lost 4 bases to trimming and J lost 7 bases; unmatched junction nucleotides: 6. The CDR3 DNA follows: TGTGCCAGCAGCTCGGCAGGGGGCGAGAACATTCAGTACTTC. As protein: CASSSAGGENIQYF.

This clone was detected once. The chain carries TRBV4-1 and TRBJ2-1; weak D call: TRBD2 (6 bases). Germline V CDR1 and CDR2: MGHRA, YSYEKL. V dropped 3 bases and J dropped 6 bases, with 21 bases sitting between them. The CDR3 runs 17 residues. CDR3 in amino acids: CASSQSGASAAFNEQFF. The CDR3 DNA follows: TGCGCCAGCAGCCAGTCGGGAGCATCTGCTGCTTTCAATGAGCAGTTCTTC.

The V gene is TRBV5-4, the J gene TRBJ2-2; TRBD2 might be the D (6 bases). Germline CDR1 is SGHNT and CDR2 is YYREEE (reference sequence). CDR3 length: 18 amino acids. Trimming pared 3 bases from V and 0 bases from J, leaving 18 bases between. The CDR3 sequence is CASSSGGAHPSNTGELFF. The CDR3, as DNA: TGTGCCAGCAGCTCTGGCGGGGCGCATCCATCGAACACCGGGGAGCTGTTTTTT.

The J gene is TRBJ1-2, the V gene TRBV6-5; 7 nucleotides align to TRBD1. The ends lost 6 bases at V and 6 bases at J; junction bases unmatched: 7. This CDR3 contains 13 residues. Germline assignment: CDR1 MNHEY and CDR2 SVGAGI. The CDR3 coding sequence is TGTGCCAGCAGGCCGGGACAGTCCCATGGCTACACCTTC. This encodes CASRPGQSHGYTF.